The 5 T cell receptor beta chains below were found in one sample sequenced in a study of blood T cell repertoires in COVID-19. The data were produced by immunoSEQ multiplex PCR, yet TCRdb's version contains in-frame clones alone and is incomplete. The sample holds about 180,000 clones, about 90% seen once. The sample comprised PBMCs or T cells enriched from blood (not recorded which). These receptors came from a human donor with acute COVID-19. The donor label of this sample is uncertain.

The V call is TRBV18, the J call TRBJ2-7, with D possibly being TRBD1 (6 bases). The CDR3 sequence is 13 residues long. V was cut by 3 bases and J by 6 bases, with 12 bases left in between. Germline V CDR1 and CDR2: KGHSH, LQKENI. CDR3 amino acids: CASSPKQGIEQYF. The CDR3 nucleotides read TGTGCCAGCTCACCGAAACAGGGTATCGAGCAGTACTTC.

The chain has TRBV15 and TRBJ2-5, with D maybe TRBD1 (6 bases). The CDR3 is 14 residues long. CDR1 is LNHNV, CDR2 YYDKDF, per germline (reference sequence). V was trimmed by 2 bases and J by 4 bases, leaving 11 bases between them. The CDR3 bases are TGTGCCACCAGCAGATCGGGGACACTAGAGACCCAGTACTTC. Amino acids: CATSRSGTLETQYF.

V usage is TRBV5-1 and J usage is TRBJ1-4; tentatively, D is TRBD1 (6 bases). The CDR3 extends over 14 amino acids. Between the trimmed V and J ends, which lost 2 bases and 6 bases, there was a span of 11 bases. CDR1 and CDR2 (germline): SGHRS, YFSETQ. CDR3 sequence (DNA): TGCGCCAGCAGCTTTGGTGAGGGGGATGAAAAACTGTTTTTT. Translating it yields CASSFGEGDEKLFF.

The chain combines TRBV18 with TRBJ2-1; TRBD2 is a possible D gene (7 bases). V shed 3 bases and J shed 2 bases, with 17 bases lying between them. CDR1 is KGHSH, CDR2 LQKENI, per germline. There are 17 residues in the CDR3. In nucleotides, the CDR3 is TGTGCCAGCTCACCGCCTAAAAGGGGGGGGCCCTACAATGAGCAGTTCTTC. It codes for CASSPPKRGGPYNEQFF.

This clone was detected once. The chain is built from TRBV5-1 and TRBJ2-1; TRBD2 aligns across 10 bases. After removal of 2 bases from V and 5 bases from J, the junction contained 4 bases not matched to a gene. Per germline, CDR1 SGHRS and CDR2 YFSETQ. The CDR3 consists of 15 residues. The CDR3 loop is CASSLYSGGNNEQFF. The CDR3 DNA reads TGCGCCAGCAGCTTATATAGCGGGGGGAACAATGAGCAGTTCTTC. Supplemented by reference TRBV5-1 and TRBJ2-1, the full variable domain reads KAGVTQTPRYLIKTRGQQVTLSCSPISGHRSVSWYQQTPGQGLQFLFEYFSETQRNKGNFPGRFSGRQFSNSRSEMNVSTLELGDSALYLCASSLYSGGNNEQFFGPGTRLTVL.